This paragraph covers one TCR beta chain sequence. No antigen is known for it. Per-base qualities were not stored, and no clone one base away is much larger. Inclusive of the bounding cysteine and phenylalanine, the CDR3 is 16 residues long. Only the CDR3 DNA stays, 48 bases, in frame from base 1. CDR1 and CDR2 were assigned from the germline V gene as LGHNA and YSLEER. V gives up 0 bases and J gives up 7 bases, and the segment between their germline ends measures 15 bases. One collaborating source in Seattle enrolled patients while the patients were actively infected and followed the patients over time throughout the course of disease. The collaborating institutions used their own protocols to collect whole blood in K2EDTA tubes. For TCRbeta analysis, collaborators shipped samples in one of three forms: frozen whole blood, isolated PBMCs, or DNA extracted from either of those sample types. TCRbeta CDR3 regions were amplified from genomic DNA using the immunoSEQ Assay, a bias-controlled multiplex PCR. For the original study's pipeline: Nucleated cell counts per sample were estimated from amplification of reference gene primers within the assay. Sequence reads were collapsed and filtered to measure the absolute abundance of every unique TCRbeta CDR3 rearrangement. For each sample, productive Simpson clonality was calculated as the square root of Simpson's diversity index across productive rearrangements. TCRdb stores this immuneACCESS table with in-frame sequences only. Part of the clones is absent; in the studies checked, under half of the shortfall reflects unresolved V genes, and no reason is known for the rest. The D gene and trimming were derived from the DNA, and the V and J assignments and clone size from that table. This sample comprises some 190,000 clones, 85% of them detected only once. Of the sample, about 20% falls within the top ten clones.

The data derive from a study of blood T cell repertoires in COVID-19 (TCRdb year 2020). Some background on the complete study: Samples from collaborators originated in the United States, Italy and Spain and spanned both the acute and convalescent phases of COVID-19. A freely available public database, intended as a resource for researchers studying the immune response to SARS-CoV-2, is where the repertoires were released. A de-identified subject ID, COVID-19 status, age in years and sex were almost always included in the sample metadata. The material from the prospective study consisted of cDNA or gDNA derived from T cells, B-cell-depleted T cells, or PBMCs. The samples were drawn from two sources: the first 160 participants of the ongoing ImmuneRACE study, and 1,254 subjects contributed by 6 global collaborators. The dataset comprised deeply sampled blood TCRbeta repertoires from subjects exposed to, actively infected with, or recovered from COVID-19. HLA class I and class II types, where available, came from metadata supplied by the sample provider rather than from assay-based typing. Points the paper makes about the study in general: How much clinical and demographic metadata was included differed by source and by participant, and the metadata was provided uncurated.

The sample comprised peripheral blood. The rearrangement combines TRBV4-3 with TRBJ1-4, and perhaps TRBD1 as D gene, on 5 matching bases. The sequence was collected from a person aged 70 to 85 with COVID-19, enrolled during active disease. The bases are TGCGCCAGCAGCCAAGATGGGGTCGGGGGGGGTGAAAAACTGTTTTTT. Translated, this gives CASSQDGVGGGEKLFF.